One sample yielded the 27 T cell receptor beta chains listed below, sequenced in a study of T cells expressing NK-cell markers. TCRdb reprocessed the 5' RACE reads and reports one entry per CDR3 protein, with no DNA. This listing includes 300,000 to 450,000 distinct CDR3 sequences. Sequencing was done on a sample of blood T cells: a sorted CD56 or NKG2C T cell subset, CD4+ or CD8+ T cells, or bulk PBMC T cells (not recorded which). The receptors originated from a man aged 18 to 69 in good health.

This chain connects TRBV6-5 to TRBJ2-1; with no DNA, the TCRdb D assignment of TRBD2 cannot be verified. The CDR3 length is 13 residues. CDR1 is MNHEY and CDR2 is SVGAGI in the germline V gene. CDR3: CASSNRARNEQFF.

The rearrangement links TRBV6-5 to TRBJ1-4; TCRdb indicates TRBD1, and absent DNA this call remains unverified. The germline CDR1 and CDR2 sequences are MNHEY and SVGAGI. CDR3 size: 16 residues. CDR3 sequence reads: CASSYSPGALNEKLFF.

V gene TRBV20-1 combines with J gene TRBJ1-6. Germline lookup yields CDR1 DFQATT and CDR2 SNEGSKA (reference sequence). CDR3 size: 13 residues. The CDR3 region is CSARVKESSPLHF.

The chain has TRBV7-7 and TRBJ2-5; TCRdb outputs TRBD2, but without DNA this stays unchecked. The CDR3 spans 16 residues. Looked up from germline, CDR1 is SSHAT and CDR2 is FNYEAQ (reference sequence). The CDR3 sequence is CASSRATSGGQETQYF. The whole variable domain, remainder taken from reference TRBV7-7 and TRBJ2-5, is GAGVSQSPRYKVTKRGQDVTLRCDPISSHATLYWYQQALGQGPEFLTYFNYEAQPDKSGLPSDRFSAERPEGSISTLTIQRTEQRDSAMYRCASSRATSGGQETQYFGPGTRLLVL.

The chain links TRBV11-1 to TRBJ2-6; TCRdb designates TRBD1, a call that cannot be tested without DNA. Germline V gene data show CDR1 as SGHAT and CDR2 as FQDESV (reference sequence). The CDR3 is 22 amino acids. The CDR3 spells CASSLAIGTGAPTASGANVLTF.

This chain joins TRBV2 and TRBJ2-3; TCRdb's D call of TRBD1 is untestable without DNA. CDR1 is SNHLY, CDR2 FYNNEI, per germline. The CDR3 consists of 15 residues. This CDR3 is CASSEQGISADTQYF.

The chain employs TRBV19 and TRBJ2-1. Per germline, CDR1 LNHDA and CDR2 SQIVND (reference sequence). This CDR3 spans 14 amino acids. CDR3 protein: CASSTGTVLNEQFF.

This chain's CDR3 is CSSSLDAIDTQYF. The chain carries TRBV18 and TRBJ2-3. The germline V gene has CDR1 KGHSH and CDR2 LQKENI. The CDR3 is 13 amino acids.

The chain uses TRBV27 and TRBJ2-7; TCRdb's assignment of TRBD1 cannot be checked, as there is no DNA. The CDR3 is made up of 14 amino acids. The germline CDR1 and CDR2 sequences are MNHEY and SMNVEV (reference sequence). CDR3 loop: CASTRGDRPYEQYF.

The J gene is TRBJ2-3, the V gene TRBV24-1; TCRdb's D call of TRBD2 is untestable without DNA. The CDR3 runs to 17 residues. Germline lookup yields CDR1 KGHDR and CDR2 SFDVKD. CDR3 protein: CATSDRDPGLSTDTQYF.

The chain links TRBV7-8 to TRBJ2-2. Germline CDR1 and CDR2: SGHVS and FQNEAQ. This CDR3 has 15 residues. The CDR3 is CASSLRRDLGGELFF.

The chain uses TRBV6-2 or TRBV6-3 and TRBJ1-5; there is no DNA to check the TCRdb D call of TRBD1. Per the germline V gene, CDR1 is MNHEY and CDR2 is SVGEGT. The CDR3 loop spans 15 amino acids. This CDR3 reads CASSQPETGSKPQHF.

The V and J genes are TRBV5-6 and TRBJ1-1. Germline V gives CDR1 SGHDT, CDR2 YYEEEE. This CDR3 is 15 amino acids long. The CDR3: CASSKERFLNTEAFF.

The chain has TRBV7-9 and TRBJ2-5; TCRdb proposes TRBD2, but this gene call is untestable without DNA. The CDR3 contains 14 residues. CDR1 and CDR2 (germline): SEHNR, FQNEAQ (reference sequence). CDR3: CASSLDHRSGTQYF.

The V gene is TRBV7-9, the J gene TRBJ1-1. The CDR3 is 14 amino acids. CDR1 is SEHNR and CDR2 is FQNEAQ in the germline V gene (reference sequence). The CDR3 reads CASSPQVANTEAFF.

The CDR3: CASSLGTRVSGANVLTF. The rearrangement links TRBV12-3 or TRBV12-4 to TRBJ2-6. The CDR3 covers 17 residues.

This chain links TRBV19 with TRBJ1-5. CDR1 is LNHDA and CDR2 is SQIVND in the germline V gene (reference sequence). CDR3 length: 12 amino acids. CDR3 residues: CASKGQYQPQHF.

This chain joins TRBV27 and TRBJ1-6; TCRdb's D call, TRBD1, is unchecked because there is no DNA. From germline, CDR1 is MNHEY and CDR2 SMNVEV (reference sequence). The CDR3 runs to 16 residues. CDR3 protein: CASSFFSGQGTSPLHF.

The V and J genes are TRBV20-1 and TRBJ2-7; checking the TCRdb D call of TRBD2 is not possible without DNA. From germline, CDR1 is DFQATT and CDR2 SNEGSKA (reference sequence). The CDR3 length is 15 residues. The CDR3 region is CSAGGLAGGIYEQYF.

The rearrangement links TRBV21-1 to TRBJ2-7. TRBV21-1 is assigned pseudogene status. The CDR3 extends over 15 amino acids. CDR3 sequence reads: CASSKAKRISYEQYF.

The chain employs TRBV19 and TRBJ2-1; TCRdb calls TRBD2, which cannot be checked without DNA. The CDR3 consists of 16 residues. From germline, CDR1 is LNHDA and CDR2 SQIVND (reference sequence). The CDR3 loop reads CASSIVPLVSHNEQFF.

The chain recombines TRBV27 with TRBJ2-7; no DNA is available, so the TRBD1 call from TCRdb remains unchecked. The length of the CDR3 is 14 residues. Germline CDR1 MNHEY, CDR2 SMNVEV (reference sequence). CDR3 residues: CASKTGTNSYEQYF.

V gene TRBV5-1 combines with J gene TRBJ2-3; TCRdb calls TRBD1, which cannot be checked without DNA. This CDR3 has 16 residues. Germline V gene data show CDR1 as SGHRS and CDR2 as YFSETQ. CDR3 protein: CASSLDSGAITDTQYF.

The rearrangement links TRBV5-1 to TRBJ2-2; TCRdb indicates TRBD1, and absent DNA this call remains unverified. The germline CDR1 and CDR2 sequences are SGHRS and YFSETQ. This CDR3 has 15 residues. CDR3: CASSFGTGITGELFF.

CDR3: CASRSGLGPNYEQYF. The chain carries TRBV5-1 and TRBJ2-7; lacking DNA, the TRBD2 call made by TCRdb goes unchecked. The germline V gene encodes CDR1 SGHRS and CDR2 YFSETQ. The CDR3 has 15 residues.

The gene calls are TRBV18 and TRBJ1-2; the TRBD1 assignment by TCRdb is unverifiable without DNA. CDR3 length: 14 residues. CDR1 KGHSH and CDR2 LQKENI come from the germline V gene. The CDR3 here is CASSIWDSPYGYTF.

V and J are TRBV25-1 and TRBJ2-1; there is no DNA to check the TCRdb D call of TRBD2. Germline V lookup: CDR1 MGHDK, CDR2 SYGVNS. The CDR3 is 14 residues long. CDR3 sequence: CASREAGGNNEQFF.